This T cell receptor (beta chain) was retrieved from a study of T-cell reconstitution after alpha-beta-depleted transplantation in children. Study-wide results and limits: Newly produced T cells mostly provided counts and TCRbeta diversity after one year, as hyperexpanded clones declined.

Points on this clonotype: Its cognate antigen is unknown.

Library preparation (for TCRbeta) was performed with unique molecular identifiers. MiXCR was run by TCRdb on the PCR reads, yielding one entry per CDR3 protein. Among roughly 200,000 distinct CDR3 sequences listed, roughly 10% were seen once. The CDR3 is 12 amino acids. Trimming left V 0 bases short and J 4 bases short, with 7 bases between. The germline V gene has CDR1 DFQATT and CDR2 SNEGSKA (reference sequence). The source is a child under three years old with acute myeloid leukemia, due to receive a stem cell transplant. V usage is TRBV20-1 and J usage is TRBJ2-7; D perhaps matches TRBD2 (5 bases). Here the sequenced sample was PBMCs, taken before TCRalphabeta/CD19-depleted stem cell transplant. The CDR3 nucleotides are TGCAGTGCTAGAGAAAGGGAGTACGAGCAGTACTTC. Translation gives CSAREREYEQYF.